This T cell receptor (beta chain) was observed in a study of regulatory T cells in long-lasting Graves disease (dated by TCRdb to the early 2020s). Looking at the study overall: Antithyroid drugs had been taken for less than 3 months by newly diagnosed Graves' disease patients. A total of 35 or so samples were covered by TCR sequencing, comprising roughly 13 persistent and around 20 newly diagnosed Graves' disease patients. The study took place in China and was registered as a clinical trial. Patients with persistent Graves' disease were compared with patients with newly diagnosed Graves' disease using TCR sequencing and RNA sequencing of peripheral blood.

Taken with the paper, the label for time point translates to: newly diagnosed GD, antithyroid drugs for less than 3 months. RNA was extracted from PBMCs in TRIzol for both TCR sequencing and RNA sequencing. The diagnosis of Graves' disease was made according to American Thyroid Association guidelines. Recruitment of patients was carried out at an endocrinology department in Xi'an, China. From each patient, approximately 9 milliliters of peripheral blood was collected into an EDTA anticoagulant tube. Ficoll Paque Plus density gradient separation was used to isolate PBMCs, and no additional T cell sorting was done. An Agilent 2100 Bioanalyzer and agarose gel were used to check RNA quality, while a NanoDrop 2000 measured RNA concentration. Library generation was performed with multiplex PCR. TCRdb records Illumina HiSeq 4000 as the sequencer. iRepertoire HTBI primers and Arm-PCR amplification of CDR3 regions were used to construct TCR beta libraries. Gel purification was performed on PCR products prior to sequencing. On the study's bioinformatics: Gene usage analysis of CDR3 amino acid clonotypes used the approximately 62 TRBV and more than 13 TRBJ segments found across samples. COPE and FqMerger were used to merge the filtered high-quality paired reads into contigs. BLAST was used to align contigs to IMGT TRBV, TRBD and TRBJ reference genes, and CDR3 was defined according to IMGT. Any clonotype with a frequency above 0.1% was classified as a highly expanded clone. Repertoire diversity was measured by Shannon entropy, and V-J evenness by the Gini coefficient. A clonotype found in more than one individual was treated as public. TCRdb reran the public reads through fastp at Q25 and MiXCR, keeping productive beta chains. Each entry merges the rows of one CDR3 protein and shows their most common DNA and genes. These V and J calls are TCRdb output, not the study's own analysis. The sample table records hundreds of thousands of distinct CDR3 sequences; about 16% of these occur just once. 22% of the sample is taken by the ten largest.

This clonotype has just one count. Its antigen target is currently unknown. A far larger clone differs by one base, so this is likely a read error. Study-wide findings and limitations: The study examined only peripheral blood because the primary lesion, thyroid tissue, could not be accessed. A larger number of public clonotypes was shared among persistent patients (2,741) than among newly diagnosed patients (about 990). Only the TCR beta chain was sequenced and analyzed. The small sample size was acknowledged by the authors as a limitation that may reduce accuracy. Compared with newly diagnosed patients, patients with persistent Graves' disease had lower TCR Shannon entropy and fewer highly expanded clones, which suggests clonal expansion. Preferential use of TRBV28, TRBJ1-2 and TRBJ2-5 was observed in persistent disease, whereas TRBV20-1 and TRBJ2-1 were favored in newly diagnosed disease.

CDR1 SGHTA and CDR2 FQGNSA were looked up in the germline V gene. The CDR3, from cysteine to phenylalanine, totals 15 residues. Kept here is only the CDR3 DNA, which spans 45 bases and is read in frame from base 1. In this chain, TRBV7-2 is recombined with TRBJ2-7; the D gene cannot be named for sure. The DNA end is a closer match to TRBJ2-5, so the J assignment may be wrong. This sequence was found in a female donor with Graves disease. Sequencing was performed on peripheral blood mononuclear cells (PBMCs), taken at new diagnosis, from a patient treated with antithyroid drugs. The CDR3 region: CASSLDWQSQGTQYF. In nucleotide form, the sequence is TGTGCCAGCAGCTTAGACTGGCAGAGCCAAGGGACCCAGTACTTC.